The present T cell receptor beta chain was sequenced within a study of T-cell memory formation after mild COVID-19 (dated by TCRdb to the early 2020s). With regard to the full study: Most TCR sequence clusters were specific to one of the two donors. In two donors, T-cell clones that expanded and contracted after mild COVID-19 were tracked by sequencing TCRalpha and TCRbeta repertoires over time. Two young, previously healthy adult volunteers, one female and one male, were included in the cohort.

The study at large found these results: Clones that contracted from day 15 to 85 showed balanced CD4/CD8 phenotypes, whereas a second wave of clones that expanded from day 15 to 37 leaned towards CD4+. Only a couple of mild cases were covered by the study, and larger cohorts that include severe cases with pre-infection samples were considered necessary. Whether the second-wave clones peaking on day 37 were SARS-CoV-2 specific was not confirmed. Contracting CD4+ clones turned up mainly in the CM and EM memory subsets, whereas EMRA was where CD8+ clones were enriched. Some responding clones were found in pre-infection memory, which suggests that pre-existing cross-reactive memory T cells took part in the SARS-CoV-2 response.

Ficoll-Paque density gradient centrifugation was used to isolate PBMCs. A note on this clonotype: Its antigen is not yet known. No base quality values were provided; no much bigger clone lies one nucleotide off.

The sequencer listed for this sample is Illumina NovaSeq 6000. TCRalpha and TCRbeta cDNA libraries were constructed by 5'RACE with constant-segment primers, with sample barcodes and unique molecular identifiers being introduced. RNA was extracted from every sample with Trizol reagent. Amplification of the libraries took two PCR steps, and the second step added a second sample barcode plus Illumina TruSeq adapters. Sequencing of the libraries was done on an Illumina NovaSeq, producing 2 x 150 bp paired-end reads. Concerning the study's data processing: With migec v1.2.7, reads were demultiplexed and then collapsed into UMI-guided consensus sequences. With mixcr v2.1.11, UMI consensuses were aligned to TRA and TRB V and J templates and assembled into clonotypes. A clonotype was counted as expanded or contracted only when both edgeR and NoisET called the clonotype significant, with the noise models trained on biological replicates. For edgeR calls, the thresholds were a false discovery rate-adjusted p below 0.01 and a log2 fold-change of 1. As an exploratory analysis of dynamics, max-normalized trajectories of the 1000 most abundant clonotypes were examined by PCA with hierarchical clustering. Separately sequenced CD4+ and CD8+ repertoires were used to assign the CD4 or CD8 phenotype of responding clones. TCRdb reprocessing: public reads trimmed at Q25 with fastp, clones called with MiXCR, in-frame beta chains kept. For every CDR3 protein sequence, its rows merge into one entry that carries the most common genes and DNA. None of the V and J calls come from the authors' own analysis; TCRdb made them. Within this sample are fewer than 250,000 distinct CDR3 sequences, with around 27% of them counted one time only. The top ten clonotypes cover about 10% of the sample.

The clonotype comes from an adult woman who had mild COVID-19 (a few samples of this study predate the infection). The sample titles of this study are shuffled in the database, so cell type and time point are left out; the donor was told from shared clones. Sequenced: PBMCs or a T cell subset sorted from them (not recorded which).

The DNA reads as follows: TGCGCCAGCCAAGACAGGGAAGGTTACGAGCAGTACTTC. This is translated as CASQDREGYEQYF. The V and J segments used are TRBV10-2 and TRBJ2-7; the junction holds 7 bases that match TRBD1. The germline V gene provides CDR1 WSHSY and CDR2 SAAADI. Including the terminal cysteine and phenylalanine, the CDR3 comprises 13 residues. The retained sequence is limited to the CDR3, 39 bases, with the frame set at the first base. Clipping removes 8 bases from V and 4 bases from J, with 8 as the unmatched junction base count.